The sequence of this TCR beta chain was determined in a study of STAT3 mutations in large granular lymphocyte leukemia. Looking at the study overall: Canonical activating STAT3 mutations were detected in roughly half of the longitudinally sequenced T-LGLL patients.

Only in-frame clones appear in the TCRdb table, and some are missing; sequencing was by immunoSEQ multiplex PCR. The sample lists some 7,200 clones, roughly 70% occurring once. Germline V CDR1 and CDR2: SGHRS, YFSETQ. Trimming took 4 bases from V and 0 from J, leaving 17 bases between them. The CDR3 has 17 amino acids. Study-wide findings and caveats: In several patients, dominant TCR clone burden exceeded STAT3 mutant burden. Some patients had persisting codominant clonotypes that could mask small clones. At least one immunodominant TCR beta clonotype appeared in every T-cell large granular lymphocyte leukemia patient.

In the case of this clone: Its antigen is not identified.

Sample: peripheral blood mononuclear cells. The TCR comes from a woman aged 40 to 50 with T-cell large granular lymphocyte leukemia. Some clones in this sample may be carry-over from other donors' samples. The chain joins TRBV5-1 to TRBJ2-1; maybe TRBD1 (6 bases). CDR3 sequence reads: CASSHPGQSNSYNEQFF. The CDR3 nucleotides are TGCGCCAGCAGCCACCCGGGACAATCCAACTCCTACAATGAGCAGTTCTTC.